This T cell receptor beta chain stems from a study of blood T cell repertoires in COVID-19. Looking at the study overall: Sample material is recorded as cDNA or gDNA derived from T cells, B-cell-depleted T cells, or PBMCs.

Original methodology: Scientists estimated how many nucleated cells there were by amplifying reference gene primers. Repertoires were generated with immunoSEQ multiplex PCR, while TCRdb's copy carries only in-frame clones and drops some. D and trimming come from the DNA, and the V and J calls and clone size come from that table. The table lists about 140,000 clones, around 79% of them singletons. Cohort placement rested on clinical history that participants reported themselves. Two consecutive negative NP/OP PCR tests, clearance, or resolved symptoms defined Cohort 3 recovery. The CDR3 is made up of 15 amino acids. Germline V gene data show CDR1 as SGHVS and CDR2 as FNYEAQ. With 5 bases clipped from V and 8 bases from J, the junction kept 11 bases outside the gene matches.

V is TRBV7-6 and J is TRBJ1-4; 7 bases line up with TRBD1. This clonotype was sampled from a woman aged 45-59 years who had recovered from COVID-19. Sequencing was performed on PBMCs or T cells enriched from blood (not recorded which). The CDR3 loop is CASSLSPGGGEKLFF. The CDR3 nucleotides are TGTGCCAGCAGCCTTAGCCCAGGGGGTGGGGAAAAACTGTTTTTT.